Following are 14 T cell receptor beta chains from one sample sequenced in a study of breast tumors, draining lymph nodes, adjacent tissues. TCRdb reanalysed the multiplex PCR reads using MiXCR and keeps one entry per CDR3 protein. The sample contains 200,000 or so distinct CDR3 sequences, 31% of which appear only once. Breast cancer patients provided tissue from their axillary draining lymph nodes. Sequences were obtained from axillary lymph node tissue. The source of these receptors is a female donor with breast cancer. Some clones in this sample may be carry-over from other donors' samples.

The table lists this clonotype with many counts. The CDR3 does not end in the conserved phenylalanine or tryptophan, so this is likely a read error. The V gene is TRBV20-1, the J gene TRBJ1-2, with TRBD1 as a possible D gene (6 bases). Germline CDR1 and CDR2: DFQATT and SNEGSKA (reference sequence). This CDR3 is 12 amino acids long. Trimming cost V 6 bases and J 4 bases, with 12 bases left between them. CDR3 loop: CSALQGSYGYTL. CDR3 in DNA: TGCAGTGCCTTACAGGGTTCCTATGGCTACACCCTC.

The V gene is TRBV6-2 or TRBV6-3, the J gene TRBJ2-3; a weak D match, TRBD2 (5 bases). The CDR3 sequence is 14 residues long. Germline-derived CDR1 and CDR2 are MNHEY and SVGEGT. Trimming pared 6 bases from V and 2 bases from J, leaving 12 bases between. The chain's CDR3 is CASRDLSLTDTQYF. The CDR3 nucleotides read TGTGCCAGCAGGGACTTAAGTCTCACAGATACGCAGTATTTT.

Turning to this clonotype: A much larger clone sits a single nucleotide away, making a read error possible. V and J are TRBV7-9 and TRBJ1-2; 8 nucleotides match TRBD1. In germline, CDR1 is SEHNR, CDR2 FQNEAQ (reference sequence). This CDR3 spans 16 amino acids. The CDR3 loop reads CASSLGFQGAGYGHTF. The CDR3 nucleotides read TGTGCCAGCAGCTTGGGCTTCCAGGGGGCCGGCTATGGCCACACCTTC.

The sample holds many counts of this clonotype. This chain uses TRBV20-1 with TRBJ2-5; D is unresolved. Germline V gene sequence: CDR1 DFQATT, CDR2 SNEGSKA (reference sequence). Trimming removed 6 bases at V and 5 bases at J, with 25 bases between. The CDR3 loop spans 16 amino acids. The CDR3 loop is CSAEPPSSAAWETQYF. Here the CDR3 DNA reads TGCAGTGCGGAACCCCCGTCTTCGGCGGCATGGGAGACCCAGTACTTC.

The chain carries TRBV4-2 and TRBJ2-7, with TRBD2 identical over 8 bases. With 4 bases clipped from V and 3 bases from J, the junction kept 11 bases outside the gene matches. Per the germline V gene, CDR1 is LGHNA and CDR2 is YNFKEQ. The CDR3 contains 16 residues. CDR3 nucleotides: TGTGCCAGCAGCCGAGAGAGTAGCGGGACCTACTACGAGCAGTACTTC. Its translation is CASSRESSGTYYEQYF.

As to this clonotype: It may be a read error: a sequence one base away is much more abundant. The V and J genes are TRBV20-1 and TRBJ1-2; 10 bases match TRBD1. The CDR3 contains 16 residues. J was trimmed by 4 bases and V by 0 bases; bases with no gene match: 8. Germline loops: CDR1 DFQATT, CDR2 SNEGSKA (reference sequence). The CDR3 sequence is CSARDWGQGTGYGYTF. The CDR3 region has the DNA TGCAGTGCTAGAGATTGGGGACAGGGGACCGGCTATGGCTACACCTTC.

The sample holds many counts of this clonotype. The V call is TRBV20-1, the J call TRBJ2-1, with 11 bases fitting TRBD2. The junction had 5 bases not matched to a gene; V was cut back by 3 bases and J by 1 base. Germline loops: CDR1 DFQATT, CDR2 SNEGSKA (reference sequence). The CDR3 loop spans 16 amino acids. Here the CDR3 DNA reads TGCAGTGCTAGGGCGTCTAGCGGGGGGTCCTACAATGAGCAGTTCTTC. Encoded protein: CSARASSGGSYNEQFF.

This clonotype has a count of ten or more. The chain is built from TRBV20-1 and TRBJ2-7, with D possibly TRBD1 on 8 matching bases. CDR3 length equals 16 residues. The V end lost 2 bases, the J end lost 5 bases, and 22 bases lay between the germline ends. CDR1 and CDR2 from the germline V gene are DFQATT and SNEGSKA (reference sequence). The CDR3 loop reads CSARRRTRTGRDEQYF. DNA of the CDR3: TGCAGTGCTAGAAGGCGCACGAGGACAGGGAGGGACGAGCAGTACTTC.

This clonotype was found a few times. The CDR3: CASSYGLAAGRTQYF. The CDR3 DNA reads as TGTGCCAGCAGTTACGGACTAGCGGCCGGACGGACGCAGTATTTT. The chain recombines TRBV6-2 or TRBV6-3 with TRBJ2-3, with TRBD2 identical over 10 bases. After removal of 2 bases from V and 9 bases from J, the junction contained 8 bases not matched to a gene. Germline loops: CDR1 MNHEY, CDR2 SVGEGT. This CDR3 spans 15 amino acids.

A word on this clonotype: A single base separates this from a much larger clone, so it may be a read error. J is TRBJ1-5 and V is TRBV5-8; D is uncertain. This CDR3 has 15 amino acids. Germline CDR1 reads SGHTS; CDR2 reads YDEGEE. The ends were cut back, 4 bases at V and 0 bases at J, with 11 bases in the middle. The CDR3 reads CASSPKGSSNQPQHF. CDR3 nucleotide sequence: TGTGCCAGCAGCCCAAAGGGTTCTAGCAATCAGCCCCAGCATTTT.

This clonotype was recorded many times. This chain uses TRBV4-2 with TRBJ2-6; weak D call: TRBD1 (6 bases). Per the germline V gene, CDR1 is LGHNA and CDR2 is YNFKEQ. This CDR3 contains 18 residues. V was pared by 5 bases and J by 0 bases, with 17 bases between. The CDR3 nucleotides read TGTGCCAGCAGCTTCCGGACAGACGATCACTCTGGGGCCAACGTCCTGACTTTC. Its translation is CASSFRTDDHSGANVLTF.

A remark on this clonotype: Given the absence of the conserved phenylalanine or tryptophan at the CDR3 end, a read error is likely. The limits of the CDR3 on the DNA are not certain, so only TCRdb's listed CDR3 is given. The chain's CDR3 is CSAEGSGNTTYL. V gene TRBV20-1 combines with J gene TRBJ1-3. In germline, CDR1 is DFQATT, CDR2 SNEGSKA (reference sequence). The CDR3 spans 12 residues, counting both ends.

The sample holds many counts of this clonotype. The rearrangement links TRBV19 to TRBJ1-2; D is unclear. CDR1 is LNHDA, CDR2 SQIVND, per germline (reference sequence). The CDR3 is 8 residues long. Trimming cost V 8 bases and J 7 bases, with 2 bases left between them. CDR3 DNA sequence: TGTGCCAGTGGTGGCTACACCTTC. This sequence encodes CASGGYTF.

The CDR3 bases are TGTGCCAGTAGCGTTAGGGGGCGCAACACTGAAGCTTTCTTT. This codes for CASSVRGRNTEAFF. The genes are TRBV19 and TRBJ1-1; 7 nucleotides line up with TRBD1. Per germline, CDR1 LNHDA and CDR2 SQIVND (reference sequence). The trim removed 6 bases at V and 2 bases at J, leaving 6 bases unmatched. CDR3 size: 14 residues.